This T cell receptor beta chain derives from a study of shared clonotypes between healthy human individuals. Study-wide results and caveats: Sequencing depth was expected to influence donor clonotype sharing. Naive subsets generally exceeded memory subsets in estimated richness. All-four-donor shared clonotypes had higher generation probabilities than non-shared clonotypes did.

Authors' processing steps: Junction-only sequences without quality scores were provided by ImmunoSEQ, so filtering was different. Repertoires were generated with immunoSEQ multiplex PCR, while TCRdb's copy carries only in-frame clones and drops some. Clone size and the V and J calls come from that table; the DNA yielded D and trimming. Of approximately 600,000 clones listed, 85% to 95% are singletons. Naive CD8 cells lacked CD45RO, underwent positive selection for CCR7 and left out terminally differentiated effector memory CD45RA+ cells. The V and J ends lost 4 bases and 1 base respectively, with 3 bases between them. CDR1 is LGHNA and CDR2 is YNFKEQ in the germline V gene. The CDR3 has 12 residues. Points on this clone: The antigen is undetermined. Other DNA sequences in the sample encode the same CDR3.

The rearrangement joins TRBV4-2 to TRBJ2-3; D is ambiguous. Source material: naive CD8+ T cells sorted from blood. The receptor's source is a woman in her 30s in good health. Here the CDR3 DNA reads TGTGCCAGCAGCCTTCGCACAGATACGCAGTATTTT. It yields the protein CASSLRTDTQYF.